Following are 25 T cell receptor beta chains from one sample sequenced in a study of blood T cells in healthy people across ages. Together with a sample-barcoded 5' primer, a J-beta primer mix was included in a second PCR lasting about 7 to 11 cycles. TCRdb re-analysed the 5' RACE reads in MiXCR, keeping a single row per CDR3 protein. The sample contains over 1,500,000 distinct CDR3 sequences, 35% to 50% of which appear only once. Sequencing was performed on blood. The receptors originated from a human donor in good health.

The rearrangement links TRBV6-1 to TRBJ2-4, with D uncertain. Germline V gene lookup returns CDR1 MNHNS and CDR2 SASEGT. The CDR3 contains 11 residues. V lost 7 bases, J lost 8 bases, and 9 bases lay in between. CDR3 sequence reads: CASIRSDIQYF. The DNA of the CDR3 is TGTGCCAGCATTAGATCGGACATTCAGTACTTC.

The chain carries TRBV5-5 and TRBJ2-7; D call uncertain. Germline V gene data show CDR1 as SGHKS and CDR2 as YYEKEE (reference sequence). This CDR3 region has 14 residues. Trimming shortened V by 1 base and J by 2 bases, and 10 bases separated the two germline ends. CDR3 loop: CASSLFSPPYEQYF. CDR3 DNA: TGTGCCAGCAGCTTGTTTAGTCCTCCCTACGAGCAGTACTTC.

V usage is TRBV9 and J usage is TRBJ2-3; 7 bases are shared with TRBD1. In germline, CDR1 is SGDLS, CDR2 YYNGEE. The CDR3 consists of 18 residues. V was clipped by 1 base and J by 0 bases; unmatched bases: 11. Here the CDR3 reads CASSVSPGGPYSTDTQYF. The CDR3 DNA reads TGTGCCAGCAGCGTATCCCCAGGGGGTCCTTATAGCACAGATACGCAGTATTTT.

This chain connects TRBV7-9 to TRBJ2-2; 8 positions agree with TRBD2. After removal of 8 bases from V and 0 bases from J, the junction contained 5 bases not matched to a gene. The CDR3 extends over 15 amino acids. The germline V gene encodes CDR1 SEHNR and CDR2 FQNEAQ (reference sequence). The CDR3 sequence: CASGRGGTNTGELFF. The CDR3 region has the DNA TGTGCCAGCGGACGCGGGGGGACGAACACCGGGGAGCTGTTTTTT. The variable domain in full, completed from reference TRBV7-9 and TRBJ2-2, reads DTGVSQNPRHKITKRGQNVTFRCDPISEHNRLYWYRQTLGQGPEFLTYFQNEAQLEKSRLLSDRFSAERPKGSFSTLEIQRTEQGDSAMYLCASGRGGTNTGELFFGEGSRLTVL.

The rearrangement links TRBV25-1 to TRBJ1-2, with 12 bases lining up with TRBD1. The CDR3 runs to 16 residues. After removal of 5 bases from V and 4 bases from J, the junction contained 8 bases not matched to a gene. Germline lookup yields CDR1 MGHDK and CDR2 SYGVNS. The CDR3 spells CASSRDRGPYPYGYTF. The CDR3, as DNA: TGTGCCAGCAGTAGGGACAGGGGGCCTTATCCCTATGGCTACACCTTC.

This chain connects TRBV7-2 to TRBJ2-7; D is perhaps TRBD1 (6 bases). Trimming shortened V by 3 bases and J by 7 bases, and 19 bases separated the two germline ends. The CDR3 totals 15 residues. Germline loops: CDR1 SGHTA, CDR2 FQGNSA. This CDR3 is CASSLAGAGRREQYF. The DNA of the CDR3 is TGTGCCAGCAGCTTGGCAGGGGCCGGTCGTCGGGAGCAGTACTTC.

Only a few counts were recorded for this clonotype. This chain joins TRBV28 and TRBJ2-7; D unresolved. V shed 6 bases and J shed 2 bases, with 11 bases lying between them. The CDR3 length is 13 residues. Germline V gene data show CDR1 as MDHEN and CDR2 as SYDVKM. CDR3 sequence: CASRPPVPYEQYF. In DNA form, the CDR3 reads TGTGCCAGCAGGCCTCCGGTGCCCTACGAGCAGTACTTC.

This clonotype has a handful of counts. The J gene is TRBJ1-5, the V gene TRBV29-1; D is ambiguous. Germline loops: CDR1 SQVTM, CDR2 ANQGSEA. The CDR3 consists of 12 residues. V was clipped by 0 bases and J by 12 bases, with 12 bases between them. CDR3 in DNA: TGCAGCGTTGAAGATGGAATAGGGCTCCAGCATTTT. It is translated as CSVEDGIGLQHF.

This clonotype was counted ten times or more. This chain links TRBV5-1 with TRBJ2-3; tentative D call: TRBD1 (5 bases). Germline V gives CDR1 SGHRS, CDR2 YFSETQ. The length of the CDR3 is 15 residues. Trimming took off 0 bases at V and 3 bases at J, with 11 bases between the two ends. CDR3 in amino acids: CASSLGRARTDTQYF. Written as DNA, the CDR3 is TGCGCCAGCAGCTTGGGCAGGGCCAGGACAGATACGCAGTATTTT.

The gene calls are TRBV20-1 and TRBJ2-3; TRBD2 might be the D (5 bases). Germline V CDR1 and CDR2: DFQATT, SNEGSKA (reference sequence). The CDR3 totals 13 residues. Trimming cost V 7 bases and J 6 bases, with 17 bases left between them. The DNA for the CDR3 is TGCAGTGGTTGTATCGCCACGGGGGATACGCAGTATTTT. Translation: CSGCIATGDTQYF.

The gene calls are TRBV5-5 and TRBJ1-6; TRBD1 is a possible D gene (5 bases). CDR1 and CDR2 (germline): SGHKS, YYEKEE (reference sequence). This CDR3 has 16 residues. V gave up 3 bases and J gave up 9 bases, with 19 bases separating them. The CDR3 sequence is CASSSGTGPGSSPLHF. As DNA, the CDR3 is TGTGCCAGCAGCTCTGGAACGGGGCCGGGGAGTTCACCCCTCCACTTT.

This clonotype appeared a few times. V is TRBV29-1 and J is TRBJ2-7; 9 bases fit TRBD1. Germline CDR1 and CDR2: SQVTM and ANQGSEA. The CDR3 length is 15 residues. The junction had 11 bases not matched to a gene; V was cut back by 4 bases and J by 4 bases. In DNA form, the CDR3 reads TGCAGCGTTGTACCGAGACAGGGGGTGAAGTACGAGCAGTACTTC. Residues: CSVVPRQGVKYEQYF.

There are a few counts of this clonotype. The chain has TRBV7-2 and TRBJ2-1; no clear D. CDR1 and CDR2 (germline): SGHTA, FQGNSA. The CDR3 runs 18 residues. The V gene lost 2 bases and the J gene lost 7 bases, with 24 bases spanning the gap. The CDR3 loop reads CASSLSSLRTLEQNEQFF. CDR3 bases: TGTGCCAGCAGCTTAAGTTCGCTTCGCACCCTGGAGCAGAATGAGCAGTTCTTC.

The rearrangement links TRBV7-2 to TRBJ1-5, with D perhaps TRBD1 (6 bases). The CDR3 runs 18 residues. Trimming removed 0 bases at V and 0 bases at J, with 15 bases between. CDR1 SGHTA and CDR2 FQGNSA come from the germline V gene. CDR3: CASSLAPIQGLSNQPQHF. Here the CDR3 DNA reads TGTGCCAGCAGCTTAGCCCCCATCCAGGGGCTTAGCAATCAGCCCCAGCATTTT.

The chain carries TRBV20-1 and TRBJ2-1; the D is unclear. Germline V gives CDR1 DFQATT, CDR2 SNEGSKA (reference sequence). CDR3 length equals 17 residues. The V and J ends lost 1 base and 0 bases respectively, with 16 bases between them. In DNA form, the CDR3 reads TGCAGTGCTAGAGGAGGAGTGGGCGGTAGCTCCTACAATGAGCAGTTCTTC. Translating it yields CSARGGVGGSSYNEQFF.

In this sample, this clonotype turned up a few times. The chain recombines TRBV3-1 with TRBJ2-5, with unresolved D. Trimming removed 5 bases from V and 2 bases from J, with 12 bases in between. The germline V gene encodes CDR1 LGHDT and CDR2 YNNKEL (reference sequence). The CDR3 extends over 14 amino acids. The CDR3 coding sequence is TGTGCCAGCAGCACTCAGACACCGCAAGAGACCCAGTACTTC. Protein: CASSTQTPQETQYF.

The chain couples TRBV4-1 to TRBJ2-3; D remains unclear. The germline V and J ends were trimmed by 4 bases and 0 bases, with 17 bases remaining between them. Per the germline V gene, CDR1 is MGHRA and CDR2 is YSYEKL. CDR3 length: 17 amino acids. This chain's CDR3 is CASSRTQRTESTDTQYF. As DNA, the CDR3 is TGCGCCAGCAGCCGAACTCAAAGGACCGAGAGCACAGATACGCAGTATTTT.

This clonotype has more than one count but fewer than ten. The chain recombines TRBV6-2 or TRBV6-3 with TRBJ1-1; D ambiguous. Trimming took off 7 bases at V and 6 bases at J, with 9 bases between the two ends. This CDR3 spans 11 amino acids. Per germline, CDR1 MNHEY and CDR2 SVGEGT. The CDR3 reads CASIQFPEAFF. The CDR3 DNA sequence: TGTGCCAGCATCCAATTCCCTGAAGCTTTCTTT.

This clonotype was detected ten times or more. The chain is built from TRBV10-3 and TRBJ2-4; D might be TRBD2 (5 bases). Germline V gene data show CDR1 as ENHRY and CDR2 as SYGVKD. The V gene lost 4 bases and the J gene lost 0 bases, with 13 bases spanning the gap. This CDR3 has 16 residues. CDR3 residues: CAISGGAVLAKNIQYF. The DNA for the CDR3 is TGTGCCATCAGTGGGGGAGCAGTCTTAGCCAAAAACATTCAGTACTTC.

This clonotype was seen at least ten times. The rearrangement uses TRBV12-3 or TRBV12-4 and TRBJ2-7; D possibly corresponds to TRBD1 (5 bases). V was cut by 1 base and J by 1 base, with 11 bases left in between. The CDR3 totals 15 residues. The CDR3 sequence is CASSLGRDGSYEQYF. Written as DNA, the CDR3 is TGTGCCAGCAGTTTAGGCAGGGATGGTTCCTACGAGCAGTACTTC.

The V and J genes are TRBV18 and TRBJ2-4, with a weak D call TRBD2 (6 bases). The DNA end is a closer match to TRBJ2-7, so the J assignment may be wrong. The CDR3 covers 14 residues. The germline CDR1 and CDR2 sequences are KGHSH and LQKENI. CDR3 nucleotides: TGTGCCAGCTCACCACCGTGGGGGGAAGACGAGCAGTACTTC. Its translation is CASSPPWGEDEQYF.

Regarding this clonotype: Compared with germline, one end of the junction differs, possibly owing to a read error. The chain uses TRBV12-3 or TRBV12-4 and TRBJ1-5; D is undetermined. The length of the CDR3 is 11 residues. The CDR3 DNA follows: TGTGTCAGCAGTTTGGGTCCAGCCCAGCATTTT. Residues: CVSSLGPAQHF.

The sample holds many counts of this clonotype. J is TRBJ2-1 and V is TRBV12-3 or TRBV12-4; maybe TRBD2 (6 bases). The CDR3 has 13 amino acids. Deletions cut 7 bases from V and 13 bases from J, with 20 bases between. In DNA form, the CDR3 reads TGTGCCAGCACCCTGAGGTCTGGGGGGAAACAGTTCTTC. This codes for CASTLRSGGKQFF.

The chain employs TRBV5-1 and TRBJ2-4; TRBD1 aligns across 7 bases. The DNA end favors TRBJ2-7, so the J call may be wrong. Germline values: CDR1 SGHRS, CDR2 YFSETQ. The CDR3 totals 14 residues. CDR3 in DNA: TGCGCCAGCAGCTTGTTGGGACAGCATTACGAGCAGTACTTC. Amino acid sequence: CASSLLGQHYEQYF.

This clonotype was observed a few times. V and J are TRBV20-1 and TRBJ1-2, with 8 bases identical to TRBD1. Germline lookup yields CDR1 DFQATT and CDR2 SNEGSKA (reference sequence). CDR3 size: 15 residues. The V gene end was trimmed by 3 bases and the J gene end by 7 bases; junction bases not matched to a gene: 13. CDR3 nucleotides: TGCAGTGCTAGGAGTTTGGGACAGGCGGGTCTTGGCTACACCTTC. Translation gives CSARSLGQAGLGYTF.